This T cell receptor (beta chain) was captured in a study of T-cell reconstitution after alpha-beta-depleted transplantation in children. This clonotype was seen a handful of times. The antigen remains unidentified. It was with unique molecular identifiers that the TCRbeta library was prepared. Using its own MiXCR run on the PCR reads, TCRdb lists one record per CDR3 protein. The sample carries hundreds of thousands of distinct CDR3 sequences, 16% recorded once. Germline values: CDR1 SGHDT, CDR2 YYEEEE. Trimming stripped 0 bases from V and 2 bases from J, with 13 bases between. The CDR3 contains 16 residues. Notes on the study in general: One year after transplant, T-cell counts and diversity came mostly from newly produced T cells. Alpha-beta T cells present about two months after transplant were reported to originate from several hundred expanded graft clones. TCRbeta diversity was high at day 60 in some patients (a result of surviving recipient T cells and thymic progenitors).

Sequenced here: PBMCs, mostly from graft donor cells, sampled 360 days after TCRalphabeta/CD19-depleted stem cell transplant. The TCR originated in a male patient younger than 18 who had a stem cell transplant for acute lymphoblastic leukemia, so the T cells may come from the graft donor. The V gene is TRBV5-6, the J gene TRBJ2-3, with a possible D match to TRBD2 (5 bases). The CDR3, as DNA: TGTGCCAGCAGCTTGGGGGTCTTCGGGGTCACAGATACGCAGTATTTT. Translating it yields CASSLGVFGVTDTQYF.